This TCR beta chain was profiled in a study of CD8 T cells in Susac syndrome (dated by TCRdb to the late 2010s). For the wider study: Whether CD8+ T cell activation and differentiation in Susac syndrome was antigen driven was tested using repertoire sequencing. Clonality of the CD8+ T cell repertoire was compared between about a dozen healthy donors, roughly 14 Susac syndrome patients and 15 multiple sclerosis patients. Points the paper makes about the study in general: The study acknowledged that relatively few individuals were included in the TCR sequencing and HLA analysis.

Peripheral blood CD8+ and CD4+ T cells from healthy donors, Susac syndrome patients and multiple sclerosis patients were profiled using high-throughput TCR beta sequencing. Healthy donors were included as age- and sex-matched controls. Bulk CD8+ and CD4+ T cells were purified by magnetic negative isolation, while CD8+ TEMRA cells were enriched using FACS. Blood was drawn into EDTA tubes, processed within 24 hours, and PBMCs were isolated by density gradient centrifugation. PBMCs destined for TCR sequencing were cryopreserved in liquid nitrogen and later thawed in a 37 °C water bath. A purity of at least 90% was achieved for sorted or isolated CD4+, CD8+ and CD8+ TEMRA cells. RNA was extracted using the RNeasy kit, and roughly 0.5 to 1 microgram was reverse transcribed with random hexamers. The immunoSEQ multiplex PCR assay, which covers 54 Vbeta and 13 Jbeta segments, was used to amplify TCR beta CDR3 regions. PCR amplification bias was corrected using a synthetic template baseline for primer optimization and computational correction. The study's processing was this. Only productive sequences were kept, with reads annotated to V, D and J genes according to IMGT and analyzed in immunoSEQ Analyzer. To calculate clonality, Shannon entropy was normalized by log2 of the number of productive unique sequences and then subtracted from one. Public and private clones were assessed among the 100 most prevalent clones of each patient and control. Susac-specific clones were defined as absent from healthy and MS cohorts, about 1,100 published viral clones and other ImmuneACCESS disease sequences. TCRdb trimmed public reads at Q25 via fastp, called clones via MiXCR and kept in-frame beta chains. One record per CDR3 amino acid sequence lists the most common genes and DNA. TCRdb's processing, not the authors' own work, is the source of the V and J calls. This sample comprises more than 70,000 distinct CDR3 sequences, about 93% of them detected only once. Of the sample, roughly 0.3% falls within the top ten clones.

V is shortened by 4 bases, J by 1 base, and the region joining them spans 11 bases. From its cysteine to its phenylalanine, the CDR3 spans 14 amino acids. Only the CDR3 DNA stays, 42 bases, in frame from base 1. The CDR1 and CDR2 encoded by the germline V gene are SGDLS and YYNGEE. Regarding this clonotype: No antigen is known for it. Base qualities are missing; no much larger clone stands one base away.

The origin of this receptor is a human donor in good health. The chain employs TRBV9 and TRBJ1-1; the D gene assignment is ambiguous. The specimen was CD8+ T cells from PBMCs. In nucleotide form, the sequence is TGTGCCAGCAGCCCCAAAGCGGGGAACACTGAAGCTTTCTTT. This yields the protein CASSPKAGNTEAFF.